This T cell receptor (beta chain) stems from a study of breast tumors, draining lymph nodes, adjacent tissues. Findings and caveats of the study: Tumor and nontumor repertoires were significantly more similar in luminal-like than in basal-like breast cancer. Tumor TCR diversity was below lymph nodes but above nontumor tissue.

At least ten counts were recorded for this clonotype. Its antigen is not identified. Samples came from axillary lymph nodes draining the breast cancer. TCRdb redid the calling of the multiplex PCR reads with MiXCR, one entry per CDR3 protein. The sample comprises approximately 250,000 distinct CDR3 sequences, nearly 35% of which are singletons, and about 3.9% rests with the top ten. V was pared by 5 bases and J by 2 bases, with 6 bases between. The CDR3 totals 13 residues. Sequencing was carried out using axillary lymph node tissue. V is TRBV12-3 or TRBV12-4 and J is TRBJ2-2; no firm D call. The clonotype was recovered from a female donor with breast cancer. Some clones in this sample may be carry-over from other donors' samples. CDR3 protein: CASSLHNTGELFF. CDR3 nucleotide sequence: TGTGCCAGCAGTCTTCACAACACCGGGGAGCTGTTTTTT.